This T cell receptor (beta chain) derives from a study of neurological immune-mediated disorders. Unsorted libraries used 2 million PBMCs kept at -80 degrees C. Ten or more counts support this clonotype. The antigen is unknown. Synthesis of cDNA was accomplished via 5'RACE employing 10-nucleotide random UMIs. From 15-18 subjects, every sequencing run obtained over 170 million TCR-beta sequences. Each CDR3 protein is one row after TCRdb ran MiXCR on the 5' RACE reads. The sample consists of 57,000 or so distinct CDR3 sequences, roughly 11% of them appearing once. CDR1 SGHRS and CDR2 YFSETQ come from the germline V gene. V was trimmed by 0 bases and J by 3 bases, leaving 9 bases between them. There are 15 residues in the CDR3. General study findings and limits: The study found the most TCR clonal expansion in HTLV-1-associated myelopathy and the least in multiple sclerosis, below healthy controls.

Source material: PBMCs. The chain is built from TRBV5-1 and TRBJ2-2, with a weak D call TRBD1 (5 bases). This TCR came from a man aged 60 to 75 in good health. CDR3 amino acids: CASSLEGADTGELFF. The CDR3 bases are TGCGCCAGCAGCTTGGAAGGGGCGGACACCGGGGAGCTGTTTTTT.